This T cell receptor beta chain emerged from a study of blood T cell repertoires in COVID-19. Original processing notes: Reference gene primer amplification yielded estimated nucleated cell counts. Produced via immunoSEQ multiplex PCR; TCRdb's table is partial and in-frame only. V and J calls and clone size are as listed in that table; D and trimming were resolved from the DNA. The sample lists 250,000 to 300,000 clones; 75% to 90% were seen once. This TCR came from a woman aged 40 to 49 who had recovered from COVID-19. The sequencing sample was made of PBMCs or T cells enriched from blood (not recorded which).

This chain's CDR3 is CASSLVGQASGGYTF. As DNA, the CDR3 is TGTGCCAGCAGCTTGGTAGGACAGGCCTCGGGTGGCTACACCTTC. The genes are TRBV5-4 and TRBJ1-2; 7 nucleotides match TRBD1. The V gene's germline CDR1 is SGHNT and CDR2 YYREEE (reference sequence). CDR3 length: 15 amino acids. After removal of 0 bases from V and 7 bases from J, the junction contained 9 bases not matched to a gene.